The source of this T cell receptor beta chain is a study of blood T cell repertoires in COVID-19. The V gene lost 0 bases and the J gene lost 2 bases, with 8 bases spanning the gap. The CDR3 is 15 residues long. The V gene's germline CDR1 is LGHDT and CDR2 YNNKEL (reference sequence). Authors' methods: From reference gene primer amplification, estimates of nucleated cell counts were derived. The protocol was immunoSEQ multiplex PCR, while the TCRdb copy is restricted to in-frame clones and leaves out a portion. The V and J calls and clone size come from that table; D and trimming were worked out from the DNA. The sample contains about 170,000 clones, under 90% of which appear only once.

The chain links TRBV3-1 (or the pseudogene TRBV3-2) to TRBJ2-1, with D possibly TRBD2 on 5 matching bases. This clonotype originated in a woman in her 70s with COVID-19, enrolled during active disease. Sequenced material: peripheral blood. The CDR3 DNA reads as TGTGCCAGCAGCCAAGAAAGCGGAACCTACAATGAGCAGTTCTTC. Translating gives CASSQESGTYNEQFF.